These 32 T cell receptor beta chains were sequenced from one sample in a study of tumor and adjacent non-tumor tissue in lung cancer. The template was RNA from unsorted bulk tissue. A modified ARM-PCR protocol with three rounds of nested PCR amplified TCRbeta. Each CDR3 protein gets one entry after TCRdb re-called the multiplex PCR reads with MiXCR. The data show 89,000 or so distinct CDR3 sequences, with 61% seen just once and over 12% held by the top ten. The source material was lung tumor tissue. Receptors originate from a man between 65 and 85 years old with non-small cell lung cancer.

This chain connects TRBV29-1 to TRBJ2-5; 8 bases are shared with TRBD1. The CDR3 sequence is 14 residues long. CDR1 is SQVTM, CDR2 ANQGSEA, per germline. This chain's CDR3 is CGAPLRTGRQTQYF. The CDR3 DNA reads as TGCGGCGCCCCTCTACGGACAGGGAGGCAGACCCAGTACTTC.

Remarks on this clonotype: With a much larger clone just one base away, this may be a read error. This chain links TRBV4-1 with TRBJ2-1; possibly TRBD2 for D (5 bases). There are 15 residues in the CDR3. The germline CDR1 and CDR2 sequences are MGHRA and YSYEKL. The CDR3 DNA is TGCGTCAGCAGCCAAGTTGCAGCGGCCTACAATGAGCAGTTCTTC. It translates to CVSSQVAAAYNEQFF.

As regards this clonotype: At one of its ends the junction is not consistent with the germline gene, which may arise from a read error. The chain recombines TRBV4-2 with TRBJ1-2, with TRBD1 as a possible D gene (6 bases). The CDR3 extends over 15 amino acids. The germline gives CDR1 LGHNA, CDR2 YNFKEQ. The CDR3 region is CASSQGRVRGYGYTF. CDR3 sequence (DNA): TGTGCCAGCAGCCAAGGGAGGGTCAGGGGTTATGGCTACACGTTC.

Many counts were recorded for this clonotype. The CDR3 loop reads CASSFQGASREQYF. The CDR3 DNA is TGCGCCAGCAGCTTTCAAGGGGCGAGTCGCGAGCAGTACTTC. The chain uses TRBV5-1 and TRBJ2-7, with D possibly TRBD1 on 5 matching bases. The CDR3 is 14 residues long. Germline V lookup: CDR1 SGHRS, CDR2 YFSETQ. Trimming removed 2 bases from V and 6 bases from J, with 15 bases in between.

The table lists this clonotype with many counts. The V and J genes are TRBV29-1 and TRBJ2-5; 11 nucleotides agree with TRBD2. This CDR3 has 15 residues. Germline CDR1 and CDR2: SQVTM and ANQGSEA. V was pared by 6 bases and J by 4 bases, with 10 bases of the junction left unmatched. Here the CDR3 DNA reads TGCAGCGTGGGAGGGCTAGCGGGGGGCAGAGAGACCCAGTACTTC. Translated, it gives CSVGGLAGGRETQYF.

To note about this clonotype: At one boundary the junction diverges from the germline segment, which might be a read error. The chain couples TRBV28 to TRBJ1-6; TRBD1 aligns across 9 bases. The V gene's germline CDR1 is MDHEN and CDR2 SYDVKM. This CDR3 contains 13 residues. In DNA, the CDR3 is TGTTCCAGCAAGGAACAGGGGGCTTCACCCCTCCACTTT. Translating gives CSSKEQGASPLHF.

The rearrangement links TRBV28 to TRBJ2-7; D gene uncertain. From germline, CDR1 is MDHEN and CDR2 SYDVKM. Trimming left V 7 bases short and J 7 bases short, with 14 bases between. CDR3 size: 12 residues. The CDR3 here is CASTASRREQYF. The CDR3 DNA reads as TGTGCCAGCACCGCCTCAAGGCGGGAGCAGTACTTC.

There are a few counts of this clonotype. A much bigger clone sits one base away, suggesting this may be a read error. The chain combines TRBV6-2 or TRBV6-3 with TRBJ2-3; TRBD2 aligns across 11 bases. V gave up 11 bases and J gave up 1 base; unmatched junction bases: 11. Per the germline V gene, CDR1 is MNHEY and CDR2 is SVGEGT. The CDR3 loop spans 16 amino acids. DNA for the CDR3: TGTGCCGGCATAGCGGGAGGGCTACGGTGCACAGATACGCAGTATTTT. Protein: CAGIAGGLRCTDTQYF.

The CDR3: CASSFPRTGPLYEQYF. The CDR3 DNA reads TGTGCCAGCAGCTTCCCCCGGACAGGGCCGCTCTACGAGCAGTACTTC. The V gene is TRBV7-9, the J gene TRBJ2-7, with 8 bases matching TRBD1. The CDR3 length is 16 residues. With V trimmed by 3 bases and J by 3 bases, 10 bases remained unmatched. Germline V gives CDR1 SEHNR, CDR2 FQNEAQ (reference sequence).

Concerning this clonotype itself: Its ends do not fully match the called genes, so a read error is possible. V and J are TRBV20-1 and TRBJ1-6; D not resolved. CDR1 is DFQATT and CDR2 is SNEGSKA in the germline V gene (reference sequence). The CDR3 length is 14 residues. The DNA for the CDR3 is TGCAGTACTAGAGGTCCCGGGCCTCGGTCACCCCTCCACTTT. It translates to CSTRGPGPRSPLHF.

CDR3 sequence reads: CASCGGCGYTF. The CDR3 DNA is TGTGCCAGCTGTGGGGGCTGTGGCTACACCTTC. The rearrangement uses TRBV12-3 or TRBV12-4 and TRBJ1-2, with a possible D match to TRBD1 (6 bases). The CDR3 contains 11 residues. Between the trimmed V and J ends, which lost 8 bases and 7 bases, there was a span of 11 bases.

This clonotype came up many times. This rearrangement joins TRBV5-6 to TRBJ2-2; TRBD1 or TRBD2 may be the D gene (5 bases each). With 2 bases removed from V and 13 bases from J, the gap between germline ends came to 12 bases. The CDR3 is 12 amino acids. Germline loops: CDR1 SGHDT, CDR2 YYEEEE. The CDR3 loop is CASSFGGSGLFF. In nucleotides, the CDR3 is TGTGCCAGCAGCTTTGGGGGTTCGGGGCTGTTTTTT.

A note on this clonotype: This may be a read error: a much more frequent sequence differs by one nucleotide. The V and J genes are TRBV14 and TRBJ2-3, with D possibly matching TRBD1 (5 bases). The V gene's germline CDR1 is SGHDN and CDR2 FVKESK. V shed 4 bases and J shed 7 bases, with 15 bases lying between them. The CDR3 is 14 residues long. The CDR3 DNA reads as TGTGCCAGCAGCCTCTCCTGGGGCTCAAATACGCAGTATTTT. Residues: CASSLSWGSNTQYF.

On this clonotype: It is likely a read error, because the conserved phenylalanine at the end of the CDR3 is missing. The chain combines TRBV20-1 with TRBJ2-2, with 11 bases identical to TRBD2. Looked up from germline, CDR1 is DFQATT and CDR2 is SNEGSKA (reference sequence). After removal of 2 bases from V and 0 bases from J, the junction contained 8 bases not matched to a gene. The CDR3 has 18 amino acids. CDR3 amino acids: CSARKVVAGGANTGELFS. In DNA form, the CDR3 reads TGCAGTGCTAGAAAGGTCGTAGCGGGGGGGGCGAACACCGGGGAGCTGTTTTCT.

For this clonotype: A much larger clone sits a single nucleotide away, making a read error possible. The gene calls are TRBV29-1 and TRBJ2-5; no clear D. The length of the CDR3 is 13 residues. Germline V gene data show CDR1 as SQVTM and CDR2 as ANQGSEA. The CDR3 reads CGVKDRLPETQYF. The CDR3, as DNA: TGCGGCGTTAAAGATCGACTTCCAGAGACCCAGTACTTC.

This clonotype was seen ten or more times. The V gene is TRBV13, the J gene TRBJ1-1; D remains ambiguous. CDR1 and CDR2 (germline): PRHDT, FYEKMQ (reference sequence). CDR3 length equals 15 residues. Trimming cost V 4 bases and J 7 bases, with 19 bases left between them. The CDR3 DNA reads TGTGCCAGCAGCTCCCGAGACTCCCCAACCAATGAAGCTTTCTTT. Translating it yields CASSSRDSPTNEAFF.

Worth noting for this clonotype: Sequence at one end of the junction differs from germline and may be a read error. This chain uses TRBV4-1 with TRBJ1-5; D gene unclear. Germline CDR1 MGHRA, CDR2 YSYEKL. The CDR3 extends over 16 amino acids. DNA of the CDR3: TGCGCCAGCAGCCAAGGAAGAGTAGATAACAATCAGCCTCAGCATTTT. Its translation is CASSQGRVDNNQPQHF.

This clonotype was found many times. The gene calls are TRBV6-1 and TRBJ2-2; D uncertain. Germline V gene sequence: CDR1 MNHNS, CDR2 SASEGT. V lost 2 bases to trimming and J lost 6 bases, with 10 bases between them. The CDR3 totals 14 residues. In DNA, the CDR3 is TGTGCCAGCAGTGAAAGTGTAGAGGCCGGGGAGCTGTTTTTT. Residues: CASSESVEAGELFF.

A remark on this clonotype: Lacking the conserved final phenylalanine or tryptophan, this CDR3 likely reflects a read error. The limits of the CDR3 on the DNA are not certain, so only TCRdb's listed CDR3 is given. The rearrangement joins TRBV11-2 to TRBJ1-1. From germline, CDR1 is SGHAT and CDR2 FQNNGV. Termini included, the CDR3 measures 14 amino acids. CDR3 region: CASRLPRQNTEAFV.

This clonotype was found a few times. The chain carries TRBV7-6 and TRBJ2-2; TRBD1 matches at 10 bases. Germline CDR1 and CDR2: SGHVS and FNYEAQ. The J segment lost 2 bases and the V segment lost 4 bases, leaving 7 bases of the junction unmatched. This CDR3 comprises 17 residues. CDR3 in amino acids: CASSWAGTGANTGELFF. CDR3 nucleotide sequence: TGTGCCAGCAGCTGGGCCGGGACAGGGGCAAACACCGGGGAGCTGTTTTTT.

This clonotype was observed once. The missing conserved phenylalanine or tryptophan at the end of this CDR3 makes a read error likely. The J gene is TRBJ1-5, the V gene TRBV12-3 or TRBV12-4, with D uncertain. V gave up 4 bases and J gave up 0 bases, with 10 bases separating them. The CDR3 spans 15 residues. The DNA of the CDR3 is TGTGCCAGCAGTTGGGGTCTGAATAGCAATCAGCCCCAGCATTAT. Translated: CASSWGLNSNQPQHY.

Details on this clonotype: The conserved phenylalanine or tryptophan is not found at the CDR3 terminus, so this likely reflects a read error. The CDR3 coding sequence is TGCAGTGCTAGCAGGACTCCGAACACTGAAGCTTTCTAT. Its translation is CSASRTPNTEAFY. This chain uses TRBV20-1 with TRBJ1-1; D is undetermined. Germline V gives CDR1 DFQATT, CDR2 SNEGSKA (reference sequence). Trimming removed 3 bases from V and 1 base from J, with 9 bases in between. The CDR3 runs to 13 residues.

On this clonotype itself: Germline and junction disagree at one end, which may indicate a read error. V and J are TRBV28 and TRBJ2-1; D gene uncertain. This CDR3 region has 15 residues. Germline CDR1 is MDHEN and CDR2 is SYDVKM. The CDR3 here is CASRSRHLSYNEQLF. DNA of the CDR3: TGTGCCAGCAGATCTCGGCACCTCTCCTACAATGAGCAGTTATTC.

This clonotype was found once. A read error may be the cause here, since a much bigger clone is one base away. The chain is built from TRBV12-3 or TRBV12-4 and TRBJ1-5, with TRBD1 as a possible D gene (6 bases). CDR3 length: 16 residues. The CDR3 coding sequence is TGTGCCAGCAGTTTATCTTGGGGGACAACTCATCAGTCCCAGCATTTT. This sequence encodes CASSLSWGTTHQSQHF.

As concerns this clonotype: This CDR3 is missing its conserved last phenylalanine or tryptophan, likely due to a read error. The rearrangement links TRBV5-4 to TRBJ1-1, with 9 bases fitting TRBD1. The CDR3 is made up of 14 amino acids. CDR1 SGHNT and CDR2 YYREEE come from the germline V gene (reference sequence). CDR3: CASSVQGANTEAFI. CDR3 sequence (DNA): TGCGCCAGCAGCGTACAGGGGGCTAACACTGAAGCTTTCATT.

CDR3 DNA: TGTGTCAGTACAGGGGCCTACGAGCAGTACTTC. Encoded protein: CVSTGAYEQYF. J is TRBJ2-7 and V is TRBV28; 7 bases agree with TRBD1. Germline CDR1 is MDHEN and CDR2 is SYDVKM. The CDR3 sequence is 11 residues long.

With regard to this clonotype: One end of the junction fails to match germline, which may point to a read error. The gene calls are TRBV6-6 and TRBJ2-7; maybe TRBD1 (6 bases). CDR3 length: 12 residues. Germline CDR1 reads MNHNY; CDR2 reads SVGAGI (reference sequence). The CDR3 coding sequence is TGTGTCAGCAGTTACAGGGTGGACGAGCAGTACTTC. It is translated as CVSSYRVDEQYF.

This chain joins TRBV28 and TRBJ1-2, with D unclear. The CDR3 sequence is 12 residues long. With 6 bases removed from V and 11 bases from J, the gap between germline ends came to 16 bases. Germline V lookup: CDR1 MDHEN, CDR2 SYDVKM. CDR3 region: CASSLSPGGYTF. CDR3 DNA sequence: TGTGCCAGCAGCCTCTCTCCTGGTGGTTACACCTTC.

This clonotype was recorded many times. V is TRBV7-9 and J is TRBJ2-7; TRBD1 might be the D (6 bases). The germline V gene encodes CDR1 SEHNR and CDR2 FQNEAQ (reference sequence). The CDR3 runs 16 residues. V lost 2 bases and J lost 1, with 15 bases in between. DNA of the CDR3: TGTGCCAGCAGCTTATTAGGGGGTACCCCATCCTACGAGCAGTACTTC. Amino acid sequence: CASSLLGGTPSYEQYF.

This clonotype was detected ten times or more. This sequence joins TRBV6-1 and TRBJ2-3, with a tentative D call TRBD2 (6 bases). V was trimmed by 5 bases and J by 6 bases, leaving 12 bases between them. Germline V gene data show CDR1 as MNHNS and CDR2 as SASEGT. The CDR3 has 13 amino acids. The CDR3 DNA reads as TGTGCCAGCAGTCCCCGGGGGAGGGATACGCAGTATTTT. Protein product: CASSPRGRDTQYF.

Many counts were recorded for this clonotype. V is TRBV6-1 and J is TRBJ2-1; D remains ambiguous. Germline V gives CDR1 MNHNS, CDR2 SASEGT. The CDR3 sequence is 16 residues long. Trimming removed 4 bases from V and 0 bases from J, with 13 bases in between. In DNA, the CDR3 is TGTGCCAGCAGTGGGAAAGGGTCAAGCTCCTACAATGAGCAGTTCTTC. Translated, it gives CASSGKGSSSYNEQFF.

The CDR3 loop is CASSYIGGDQYF. CDR3 sequence (DNA): TGTGCCAGCAGTTACATTGGGGGGGACCAGTACTTC. The gene calls are TRBV6-5 and TRBJ2-7; TRBD2 matches at 7 bases. The germline CDR1 and CDR2 sequences are MNHEY and SVGAGI. V shed 2 bases and J 10 bases; nucleotides not matched to a gene: 5. The CDR3 is made up of 12 amino acids.